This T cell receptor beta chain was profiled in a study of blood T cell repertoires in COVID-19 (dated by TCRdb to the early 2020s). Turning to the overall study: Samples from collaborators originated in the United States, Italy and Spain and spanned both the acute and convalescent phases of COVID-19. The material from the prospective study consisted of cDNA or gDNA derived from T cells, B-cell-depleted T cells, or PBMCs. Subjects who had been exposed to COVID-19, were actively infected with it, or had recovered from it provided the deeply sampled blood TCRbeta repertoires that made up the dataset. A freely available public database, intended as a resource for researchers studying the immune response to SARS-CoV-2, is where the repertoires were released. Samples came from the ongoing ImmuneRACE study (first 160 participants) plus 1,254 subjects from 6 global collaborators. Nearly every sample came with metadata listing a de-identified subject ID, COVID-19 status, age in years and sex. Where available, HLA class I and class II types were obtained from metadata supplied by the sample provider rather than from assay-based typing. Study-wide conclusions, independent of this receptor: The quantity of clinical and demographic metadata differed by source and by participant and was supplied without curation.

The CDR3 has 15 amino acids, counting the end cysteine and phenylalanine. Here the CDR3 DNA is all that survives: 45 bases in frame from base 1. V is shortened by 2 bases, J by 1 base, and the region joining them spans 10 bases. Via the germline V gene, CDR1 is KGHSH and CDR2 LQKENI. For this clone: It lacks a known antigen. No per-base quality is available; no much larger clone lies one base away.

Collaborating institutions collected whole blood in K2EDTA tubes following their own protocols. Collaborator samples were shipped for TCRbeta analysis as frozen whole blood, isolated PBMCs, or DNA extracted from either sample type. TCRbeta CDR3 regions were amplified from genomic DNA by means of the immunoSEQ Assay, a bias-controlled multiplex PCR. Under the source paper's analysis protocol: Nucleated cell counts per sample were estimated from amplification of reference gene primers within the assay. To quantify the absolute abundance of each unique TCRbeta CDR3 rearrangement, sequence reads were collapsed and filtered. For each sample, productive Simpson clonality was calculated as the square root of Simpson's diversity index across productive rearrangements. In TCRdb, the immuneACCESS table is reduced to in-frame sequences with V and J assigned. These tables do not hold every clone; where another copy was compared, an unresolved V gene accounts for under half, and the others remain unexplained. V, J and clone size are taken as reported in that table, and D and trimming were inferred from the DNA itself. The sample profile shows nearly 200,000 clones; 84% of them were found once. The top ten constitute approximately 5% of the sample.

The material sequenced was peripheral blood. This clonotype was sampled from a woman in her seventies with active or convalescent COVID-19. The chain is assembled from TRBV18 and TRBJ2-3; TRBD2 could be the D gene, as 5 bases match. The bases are TGTGCCAGCTCACCAGGGCTCGGGGGCACAGATACGCAGTATTTT. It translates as CASSPGLGGTDTQYF.